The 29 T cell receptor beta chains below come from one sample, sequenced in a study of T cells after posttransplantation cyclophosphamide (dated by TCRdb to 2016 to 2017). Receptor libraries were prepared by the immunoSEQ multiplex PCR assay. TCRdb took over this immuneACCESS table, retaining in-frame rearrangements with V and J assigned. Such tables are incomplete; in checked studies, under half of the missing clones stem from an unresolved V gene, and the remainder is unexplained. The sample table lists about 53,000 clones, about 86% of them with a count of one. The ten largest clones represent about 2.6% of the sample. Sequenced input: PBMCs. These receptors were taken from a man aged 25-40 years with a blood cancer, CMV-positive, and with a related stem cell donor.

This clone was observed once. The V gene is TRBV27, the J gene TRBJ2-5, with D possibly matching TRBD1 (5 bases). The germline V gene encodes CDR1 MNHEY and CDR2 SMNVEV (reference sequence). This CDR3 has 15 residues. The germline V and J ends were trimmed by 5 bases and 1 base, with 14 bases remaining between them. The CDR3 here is CASSPSQGSQETQYF. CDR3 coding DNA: TGTGCCAGCAGTCCGTCTCAGGGTAGCCAAGAGACCCAGTACTTC.

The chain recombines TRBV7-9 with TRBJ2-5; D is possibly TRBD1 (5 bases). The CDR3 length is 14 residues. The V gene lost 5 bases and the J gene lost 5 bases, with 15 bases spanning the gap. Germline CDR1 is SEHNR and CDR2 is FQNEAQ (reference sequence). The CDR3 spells CASSLGQGMETQYF. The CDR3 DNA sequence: TGTGCCAGCAGCCTGGGGCAGGGTATGGAGACCCAGTACTTC. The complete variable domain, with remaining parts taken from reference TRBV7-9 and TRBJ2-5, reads DTGVSQNPRHKITKRGQNVTFRCDPISEHNRLYWYRQTLGQGPEFLTYFQNEAQLEKSRLLSDRFSAERPKGSFSTLEIQRTEQGDSAMYLCASSLGQGMETQYFGPGTRLLVL.

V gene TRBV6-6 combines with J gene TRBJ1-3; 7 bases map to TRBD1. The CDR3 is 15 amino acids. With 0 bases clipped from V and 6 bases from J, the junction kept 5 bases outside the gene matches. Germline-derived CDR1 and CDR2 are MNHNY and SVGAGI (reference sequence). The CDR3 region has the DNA TGTGCCAGCAGTTACTCAGTTGACAGGGTAAACACCATATATTTT. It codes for CASSYSVDRVNTIYF.

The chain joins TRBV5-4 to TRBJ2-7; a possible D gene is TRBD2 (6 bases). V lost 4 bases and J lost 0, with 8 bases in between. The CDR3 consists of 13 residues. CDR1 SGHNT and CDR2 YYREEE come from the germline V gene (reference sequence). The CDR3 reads CASSPGDSYEQYF. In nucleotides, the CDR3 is TGTGCCAGCAGCCCGGGGGACTCCTACGAGCAGTACTTC.

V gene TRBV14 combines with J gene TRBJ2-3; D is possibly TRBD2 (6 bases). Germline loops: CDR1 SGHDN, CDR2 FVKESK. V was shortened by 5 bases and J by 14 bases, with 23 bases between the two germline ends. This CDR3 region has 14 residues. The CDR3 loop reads CASSFGSGGKDAYF. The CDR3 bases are TGTGCCAGCAGCTTCGGGAGTGGCGGAAAAGATGCGTATTTT.

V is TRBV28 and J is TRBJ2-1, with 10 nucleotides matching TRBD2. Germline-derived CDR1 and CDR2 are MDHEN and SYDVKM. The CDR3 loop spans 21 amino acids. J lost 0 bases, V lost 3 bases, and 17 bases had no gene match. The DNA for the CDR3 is TGTGCCAGCAGTTTCCCCCGGACTAGCGGAATTTTTACCTCCTCCTACAATGAGCAGTTCTTC. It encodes CASSFPRTSGIFTSSYNEQFF.

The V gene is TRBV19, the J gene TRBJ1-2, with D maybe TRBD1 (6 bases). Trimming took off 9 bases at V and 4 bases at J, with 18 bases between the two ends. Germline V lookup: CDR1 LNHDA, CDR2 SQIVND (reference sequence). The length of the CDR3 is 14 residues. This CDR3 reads CASQRGGAGYGYTF. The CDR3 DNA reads TGTGCCAGCCAAAGGGGGGGCGCAGGCTATGGCTACACCTTC.

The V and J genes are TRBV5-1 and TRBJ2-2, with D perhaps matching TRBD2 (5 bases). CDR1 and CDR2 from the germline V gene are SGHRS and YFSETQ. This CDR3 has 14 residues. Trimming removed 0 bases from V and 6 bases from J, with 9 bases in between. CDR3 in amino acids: CASSLAEAPGELFF. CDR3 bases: TGCGCCAGCAGCTTGGCGGAGGCCCCCGGGGAGCTGTTTTTT.

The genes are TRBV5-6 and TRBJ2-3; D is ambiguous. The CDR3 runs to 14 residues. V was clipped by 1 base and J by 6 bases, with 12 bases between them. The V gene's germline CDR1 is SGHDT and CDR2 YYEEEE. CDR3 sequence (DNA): TGTGCCAGCAGCTTGAGGAGCGTCCGGGATACGCAGTATTTT. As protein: CASSLRSVRDTQYF.

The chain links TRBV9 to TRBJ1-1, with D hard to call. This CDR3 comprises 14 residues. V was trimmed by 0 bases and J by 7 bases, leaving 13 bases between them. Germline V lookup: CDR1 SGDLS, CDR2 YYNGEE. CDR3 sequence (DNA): TGTGCCAGCAGCGTAGTACGGACTTTAGATGAAGCTTTCTTT. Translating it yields CASSVVRTLDEAFF.

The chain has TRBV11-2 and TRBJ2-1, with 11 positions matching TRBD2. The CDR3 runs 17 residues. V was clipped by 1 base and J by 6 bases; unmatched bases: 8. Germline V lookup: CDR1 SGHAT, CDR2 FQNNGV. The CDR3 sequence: CASSLAPGLAGGNEQFF. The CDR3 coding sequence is TGTGCCAGCAGCTTAGCCCCAGGACTAGCGGGCGGCAATGAGCAGTTCTTC.

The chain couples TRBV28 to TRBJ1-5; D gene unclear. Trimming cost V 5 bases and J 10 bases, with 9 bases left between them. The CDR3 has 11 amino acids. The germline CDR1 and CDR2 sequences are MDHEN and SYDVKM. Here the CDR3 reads CASSLRRPQHF. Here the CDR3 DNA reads TGTGCCAGCAGTCTGCGTCGACCCCAGCATTTT.

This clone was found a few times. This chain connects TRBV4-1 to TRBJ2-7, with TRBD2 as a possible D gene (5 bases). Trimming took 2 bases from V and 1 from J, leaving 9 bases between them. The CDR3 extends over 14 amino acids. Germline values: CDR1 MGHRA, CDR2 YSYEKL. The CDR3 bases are TGCGCCAGCAGCCAACAAGCGGCTTCCTACGAGCAGTACTTC. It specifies CASSQQAASYEQYF.

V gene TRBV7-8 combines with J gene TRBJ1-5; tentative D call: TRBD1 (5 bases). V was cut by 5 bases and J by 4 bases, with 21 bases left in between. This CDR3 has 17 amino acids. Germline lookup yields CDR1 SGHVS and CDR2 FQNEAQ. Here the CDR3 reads CASSPSGGVVNNQPQHF. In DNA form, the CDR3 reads TGTGCCAGCAGCCCCTCCGGAGGGGTTGTAAATAATCAGCCCCAGCATTTT.

In nucleotides, the CDR3 is TGTGCCAGCAGCTTGGAGGGGATCGAGACCCAGTACTTC. Its protein product is CASSLEGIETQYF. The chain employs TRBV5-5 and TRBJ2-5, with a tentative D call TRBD1 (5 bases). Trimming cost V 0 bases and J 5 bases, with 8 bases left between them. Germline lookup yields CDR1 SGHKS and CDR2 YYEKEE (reference sequence). The CDR3 sequence is 13 residues long.

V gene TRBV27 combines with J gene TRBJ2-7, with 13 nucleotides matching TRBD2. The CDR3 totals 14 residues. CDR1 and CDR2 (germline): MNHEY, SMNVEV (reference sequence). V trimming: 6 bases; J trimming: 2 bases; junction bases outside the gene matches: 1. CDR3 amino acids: CASRLAGGPYEQYF. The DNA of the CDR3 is TGTGCCAGCAGACTAGCGGGAGGGCCCTACGAGCAGTACTTC.

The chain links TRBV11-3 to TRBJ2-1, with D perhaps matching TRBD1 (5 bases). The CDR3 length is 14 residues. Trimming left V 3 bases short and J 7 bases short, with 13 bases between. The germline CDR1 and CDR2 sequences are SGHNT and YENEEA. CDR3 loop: CASSLLQGGNEQFF. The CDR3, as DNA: TGTGCCAGCAGCTTGCTGCAGGGTGGAAATGAGCAGTTCTTC.

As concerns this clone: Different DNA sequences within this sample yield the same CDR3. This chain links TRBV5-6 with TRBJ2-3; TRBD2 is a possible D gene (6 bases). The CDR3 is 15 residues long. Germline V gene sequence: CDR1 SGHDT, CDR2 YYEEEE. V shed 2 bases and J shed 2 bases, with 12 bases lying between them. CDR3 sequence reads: CASSLDGSSTDTQYF. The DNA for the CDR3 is TGTGCCAGCAGCTTAGACGGGAGTTCCACAGATACGCAGTATTTT.

CDR3 DNA sequence: TGTGCCAGCAGCTTGGGGGCTAGCTCCTACAATGAGCAGTTCTTC. Amino acids: CASSLGASSYNEQFF. This chain uses TRBV11-2 with TRBJ2-1; TRBD1 might be the D (6 bases). The CDR3 is made up of 15 amino acids. Germline loops: CDR1 SGHAT, CDR2 FQNNGV. The V gene lost 3 bases and the J gene lost 0 bases, with 9 bases spanning the gap.

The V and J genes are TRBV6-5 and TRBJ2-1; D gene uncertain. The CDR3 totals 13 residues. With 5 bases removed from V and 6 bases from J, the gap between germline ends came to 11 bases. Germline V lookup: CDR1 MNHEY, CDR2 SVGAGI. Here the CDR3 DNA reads TGTGCCAGCAGTAAAAGACACGCCAATGAGCAGTTCTTC. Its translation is CASSKRHANEQFF.

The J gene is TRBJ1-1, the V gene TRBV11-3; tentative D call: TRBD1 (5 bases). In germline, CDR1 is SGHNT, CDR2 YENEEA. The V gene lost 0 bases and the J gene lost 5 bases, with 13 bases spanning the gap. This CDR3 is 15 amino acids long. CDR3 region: CASSLDRGVVTEAFF. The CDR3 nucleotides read TGTGCCAGCAGCTTAGACCGGGGGGTAGTGACTGAAGCTTTCTTT.

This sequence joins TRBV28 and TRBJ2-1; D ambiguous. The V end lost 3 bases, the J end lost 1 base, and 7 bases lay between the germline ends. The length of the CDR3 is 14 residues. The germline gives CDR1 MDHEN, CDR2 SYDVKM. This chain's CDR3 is CASSLRSSYNEQFF. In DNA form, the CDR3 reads TGTGCCAGCAGTTTGAGAAGTTCCTACAATGAGCAGTTCTTC.

The CDR3 nucleotides read TGTGCCAGCAGCAAAGAACGAGGACAGCCCCAGCATTTT. This gives the protein CASSKERGQPQHF. V gene TRBV21-1 combines with J gene TRBJ1-5. TRBV21-1 is recorded as a pseudogene. The CDR3 consists of 13 residues.

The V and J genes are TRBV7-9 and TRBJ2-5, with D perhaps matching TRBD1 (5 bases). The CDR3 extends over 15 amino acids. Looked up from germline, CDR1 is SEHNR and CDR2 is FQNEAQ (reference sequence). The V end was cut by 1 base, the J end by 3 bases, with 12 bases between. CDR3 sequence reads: CASSLGQSQEETQYF. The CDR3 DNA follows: TGTGCCAGCAGCTTAGGACAGAGTCAAGAAGAGACCCAGTACTTC.

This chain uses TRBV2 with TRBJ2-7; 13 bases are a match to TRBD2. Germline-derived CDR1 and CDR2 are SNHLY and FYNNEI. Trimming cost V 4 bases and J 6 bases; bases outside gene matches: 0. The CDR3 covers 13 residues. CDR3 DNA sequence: TGTGCCAGCAGTGGACTAGCGGGAGGCGAGCAGTACTTC. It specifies CASSGLAGGEQYF.

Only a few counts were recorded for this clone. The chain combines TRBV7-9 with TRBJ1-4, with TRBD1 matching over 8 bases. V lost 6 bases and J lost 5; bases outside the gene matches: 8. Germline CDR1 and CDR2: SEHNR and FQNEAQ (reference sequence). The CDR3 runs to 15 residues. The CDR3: CASRSGTGMNEKLFF. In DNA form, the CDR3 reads TGTGCCAGCAGATCCGGGACAGGCATGAATGAAAAACTGTTTTTT.

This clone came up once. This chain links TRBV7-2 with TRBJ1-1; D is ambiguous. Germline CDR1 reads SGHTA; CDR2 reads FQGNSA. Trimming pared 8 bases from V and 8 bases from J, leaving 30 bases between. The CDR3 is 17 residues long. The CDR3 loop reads CASWSSTKLSSIHEAFF. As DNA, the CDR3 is TGTGCCAGCTGGAGCAGTACGAAGCTTTCCTCTATACACGAAGCTTTCTTT.

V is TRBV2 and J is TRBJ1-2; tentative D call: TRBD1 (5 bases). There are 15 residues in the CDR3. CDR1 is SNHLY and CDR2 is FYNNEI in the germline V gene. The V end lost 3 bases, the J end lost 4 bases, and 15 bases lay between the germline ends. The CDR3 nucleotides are TGTGCCAGCAGTGAGAAGGCAACGGGGGGCTATGGCTACACCTTC. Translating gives CASSEKATGGYGYTF.

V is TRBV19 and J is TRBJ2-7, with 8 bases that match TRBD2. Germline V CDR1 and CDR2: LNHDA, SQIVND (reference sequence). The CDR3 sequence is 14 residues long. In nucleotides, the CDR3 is TGTGCTACGGGGGGGTTTACGGGCGACTACGAGCAGTACTTC. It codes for CATGGFTGDYEQYF.